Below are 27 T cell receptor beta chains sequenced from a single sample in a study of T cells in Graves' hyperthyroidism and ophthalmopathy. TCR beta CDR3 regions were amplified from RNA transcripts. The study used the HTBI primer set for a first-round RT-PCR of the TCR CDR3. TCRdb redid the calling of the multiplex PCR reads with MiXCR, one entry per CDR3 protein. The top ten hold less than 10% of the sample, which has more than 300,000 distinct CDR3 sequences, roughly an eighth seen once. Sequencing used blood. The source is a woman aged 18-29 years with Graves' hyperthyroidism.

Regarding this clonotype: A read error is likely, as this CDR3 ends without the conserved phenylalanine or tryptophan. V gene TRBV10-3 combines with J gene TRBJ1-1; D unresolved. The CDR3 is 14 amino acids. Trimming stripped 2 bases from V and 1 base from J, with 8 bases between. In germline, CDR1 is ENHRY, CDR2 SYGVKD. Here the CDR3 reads CAISESQTNTEAFS. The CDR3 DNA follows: TGTGCCATCAGTGAGAGTCAGACGAACACTGAAGCTTTCTCT.

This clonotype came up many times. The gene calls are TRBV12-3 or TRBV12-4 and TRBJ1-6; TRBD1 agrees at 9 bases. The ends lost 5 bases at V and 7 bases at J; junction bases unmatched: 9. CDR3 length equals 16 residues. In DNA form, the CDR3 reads TGTGCCAGCAGTCGTCCCGGGACAGGGACCAATTCACCCCTCCACTTT. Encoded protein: CASSRPGTGTNSPLHF.

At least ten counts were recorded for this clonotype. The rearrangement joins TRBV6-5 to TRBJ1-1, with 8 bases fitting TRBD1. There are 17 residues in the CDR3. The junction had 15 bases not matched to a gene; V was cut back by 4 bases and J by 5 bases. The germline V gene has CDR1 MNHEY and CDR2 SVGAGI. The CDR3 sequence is CASSFVMGTGKGTEAFF. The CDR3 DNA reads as TGTGCCAGCAGTTTTGTGATGGGGACAGGAAAGGGGACTGAAGCTTTCTTT.

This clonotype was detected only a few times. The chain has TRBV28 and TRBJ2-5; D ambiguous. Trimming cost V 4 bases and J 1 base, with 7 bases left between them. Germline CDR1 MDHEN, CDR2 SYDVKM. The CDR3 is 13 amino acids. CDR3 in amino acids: CASSYNSQETQYF. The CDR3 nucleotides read TGTGCCAGCAGTTACAATAGCCAAGAGACCCAGTACTTC. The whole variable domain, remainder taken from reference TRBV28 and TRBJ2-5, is DVKVTQSSRYLVKRTGEKVFLECVQDMDHENMFWYRQDPGLGLRLIYFSYDVKMKEKGDIPEGYSVSREKKERFSLILESASTNQTSMYLCASSYNSQETQYFGPGTRLLVL.

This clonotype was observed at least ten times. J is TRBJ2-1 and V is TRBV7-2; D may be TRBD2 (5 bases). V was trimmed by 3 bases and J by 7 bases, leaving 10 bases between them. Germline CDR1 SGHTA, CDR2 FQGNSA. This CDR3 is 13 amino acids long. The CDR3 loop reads CASSFGVGNEQFF. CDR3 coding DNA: TGTGCCAGCAGCTTCGGGGTGGGGAATGAGCAGTTCTTC.

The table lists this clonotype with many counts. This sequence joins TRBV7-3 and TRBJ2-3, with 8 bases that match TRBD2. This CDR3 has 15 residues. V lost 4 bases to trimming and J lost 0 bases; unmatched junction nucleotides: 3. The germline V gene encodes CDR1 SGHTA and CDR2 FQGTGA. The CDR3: CASSSTSASTDTQYF. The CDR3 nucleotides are TGTGCCAGCAGCTCGACTAGCGCTAGCACAGATACGCAGTATTTT.

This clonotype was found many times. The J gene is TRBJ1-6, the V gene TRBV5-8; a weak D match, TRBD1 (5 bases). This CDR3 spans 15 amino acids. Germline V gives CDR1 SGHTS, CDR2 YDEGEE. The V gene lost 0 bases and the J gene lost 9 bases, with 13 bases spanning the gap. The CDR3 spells CASSLAPGQSSPLHF. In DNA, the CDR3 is TGTGCCAGCAGCTTGGCCCCGGGGCAGAGTTCACCCCTCCACTTT.

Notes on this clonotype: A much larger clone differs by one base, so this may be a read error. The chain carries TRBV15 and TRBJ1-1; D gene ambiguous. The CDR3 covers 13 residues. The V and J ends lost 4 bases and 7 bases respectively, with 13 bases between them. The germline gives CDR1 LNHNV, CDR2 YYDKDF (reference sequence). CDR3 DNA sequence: TGTGCCACCAGCATTGGTCAGATACGTGAAGCTTTCTTT. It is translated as CATSIGQIREAFF.

The CDR3 bases are TGTGCCAGCAGCTCACGACTAGCGGGAGTTTGGAATGAGCAGTTCTTC. It is translated as CASSSRLAGVWNEQFF. The rearrangement joins TRBV5-4 to TRBJ2-1, with 12 bases that match TRBD2. CDR3 length: 16 amino acids. The V segment lost 3 bases and the J segment 7 bases; nucleotides outside the gene matches: 8. Germline lookup yields CDR1 SGHNT and CDR2 YYREEE (reference sequence).

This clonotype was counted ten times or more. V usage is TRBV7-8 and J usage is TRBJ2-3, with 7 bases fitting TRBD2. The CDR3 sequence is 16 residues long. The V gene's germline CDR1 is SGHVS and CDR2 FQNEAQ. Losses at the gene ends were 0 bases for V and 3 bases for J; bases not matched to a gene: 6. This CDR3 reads CASSLALAGGTDTQYF. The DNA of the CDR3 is TGTGCCAGCAGCTTAGCGTTAGCGGGCGGTACAGATACGCAGTATTTT. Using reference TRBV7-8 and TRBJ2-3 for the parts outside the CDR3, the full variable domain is GAGVSQSPRYKVAKRGQDVALRCDPISGHVSLFWYQQALGQGPEFLTYFQNEAQLDKSGLPSDRFFAERPEGSVSTLKIQRTQQEDSAVYLCASSLALAGGTDTQYFGPGTRLTVL.

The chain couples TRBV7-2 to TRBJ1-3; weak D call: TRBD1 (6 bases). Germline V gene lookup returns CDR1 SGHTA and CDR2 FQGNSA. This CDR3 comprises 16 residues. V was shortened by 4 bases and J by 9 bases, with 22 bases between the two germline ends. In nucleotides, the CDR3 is TGTGCCAGCAGCTACAAGCCAGCGTTTGGAGGGGGCACCATATATTTT. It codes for CASSYKPAFGGGTIYF.

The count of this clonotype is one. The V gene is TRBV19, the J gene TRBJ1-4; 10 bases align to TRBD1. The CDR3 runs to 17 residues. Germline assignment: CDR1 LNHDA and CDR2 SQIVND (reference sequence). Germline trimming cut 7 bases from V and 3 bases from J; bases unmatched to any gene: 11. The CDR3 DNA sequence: TGTGCCAGTAATACCGTGGACAGGGGGTCAGCTAATGAAAAACTGTTTTTT. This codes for CASNTVDRGSANEKLFF.

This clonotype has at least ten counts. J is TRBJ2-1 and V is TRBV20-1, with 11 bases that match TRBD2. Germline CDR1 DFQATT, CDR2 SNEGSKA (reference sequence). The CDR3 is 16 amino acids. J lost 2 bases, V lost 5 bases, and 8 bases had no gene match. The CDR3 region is CSAAYSGRVPYNEQFF. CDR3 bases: TGCAGTGCTGCATATAGCGGGAGGGTCCCCTACAATGAGCAGTTCTTC.

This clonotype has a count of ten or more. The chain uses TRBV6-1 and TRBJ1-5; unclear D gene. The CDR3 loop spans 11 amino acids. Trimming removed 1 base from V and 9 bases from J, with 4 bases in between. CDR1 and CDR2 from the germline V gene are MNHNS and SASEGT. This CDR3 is CASSEERPQHF. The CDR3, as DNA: TGTGCCAGCAGTGAAGAAAGGCCCCAGCATTTT.

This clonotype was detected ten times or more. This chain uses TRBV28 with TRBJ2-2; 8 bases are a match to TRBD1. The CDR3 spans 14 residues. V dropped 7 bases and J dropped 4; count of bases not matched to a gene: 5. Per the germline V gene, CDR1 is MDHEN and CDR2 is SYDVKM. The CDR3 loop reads CASKGQDFTGELFF. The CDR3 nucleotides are TGTGCCAGCAAGGGACAGGACTTCACCGGGGAGCTGTTTTTT.

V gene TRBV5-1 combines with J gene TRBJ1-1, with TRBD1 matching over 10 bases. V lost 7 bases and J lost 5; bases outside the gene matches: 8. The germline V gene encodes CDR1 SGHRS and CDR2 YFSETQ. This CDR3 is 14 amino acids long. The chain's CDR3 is CASSTGTGETEAFF. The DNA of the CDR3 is TGCGCCAGCTCCACCGGGACAGGGGAGACTGAAGCTTTCTTT.

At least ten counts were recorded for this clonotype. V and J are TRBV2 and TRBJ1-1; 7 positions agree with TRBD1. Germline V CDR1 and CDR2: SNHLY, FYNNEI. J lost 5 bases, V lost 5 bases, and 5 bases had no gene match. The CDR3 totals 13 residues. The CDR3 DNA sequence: TGTGCCAGCAGTCCTAACAGGGGAACTGAAGCTTTCTTT. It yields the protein CASSPNRGTEAFF.

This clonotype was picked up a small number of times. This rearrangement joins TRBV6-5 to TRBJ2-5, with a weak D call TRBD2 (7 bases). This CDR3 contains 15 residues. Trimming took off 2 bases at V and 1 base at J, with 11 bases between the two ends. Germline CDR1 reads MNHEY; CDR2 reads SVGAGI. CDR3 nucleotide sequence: TGTGCCAGCAGTTACCTACGGGGGGCCCAAGAGACCCAGTACTTC. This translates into CASSYLRGAQETQYF.

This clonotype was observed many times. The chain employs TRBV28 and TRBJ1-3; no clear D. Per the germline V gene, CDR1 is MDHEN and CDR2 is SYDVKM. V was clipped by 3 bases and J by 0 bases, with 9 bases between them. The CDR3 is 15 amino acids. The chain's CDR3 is CASSFGRSSGNTIYF. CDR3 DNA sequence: TGTGCCAGCAGTTTCGGACGGAGCTCTGGAAACACCATATATTTT.

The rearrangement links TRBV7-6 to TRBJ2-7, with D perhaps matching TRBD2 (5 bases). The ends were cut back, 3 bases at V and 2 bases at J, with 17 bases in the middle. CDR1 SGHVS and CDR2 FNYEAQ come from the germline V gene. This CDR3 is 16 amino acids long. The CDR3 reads CASSFAGSGRAYEQYF. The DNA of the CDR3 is TGTGCCAGCAGCTTCGCGGGCTCGGGTAGGGCCTACGAGCAGTACTTC.

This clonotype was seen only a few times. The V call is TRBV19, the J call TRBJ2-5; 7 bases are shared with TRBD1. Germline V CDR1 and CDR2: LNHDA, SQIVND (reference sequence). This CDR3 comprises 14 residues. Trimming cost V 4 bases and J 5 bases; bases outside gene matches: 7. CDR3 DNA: TGTGCCAGTAGTAGACGACAGGGACGGGAGACCCAGTACTTC. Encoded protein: CASSRRQGRETQYF.

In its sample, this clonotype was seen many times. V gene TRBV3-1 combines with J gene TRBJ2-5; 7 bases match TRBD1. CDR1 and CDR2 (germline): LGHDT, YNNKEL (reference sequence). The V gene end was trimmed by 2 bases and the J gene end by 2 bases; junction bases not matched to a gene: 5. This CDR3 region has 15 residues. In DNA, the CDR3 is TGTGCCAGCAGCCAAATCACAGGGGTGCAAGAGACCCAGTACTTC. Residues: CASSQITGVQETQYF.

CDR3 amino acids: CASSIQGANTGELFF. DNA for the CDR3: TGTGCCAGTAGTATACAGGGTGCTAACACCGGGGAGCTGTTTTTT. This rearrangement joins TRBV19 to TRBJ2-2; possible D gene TRBD1, 5 bases. The V end lost 2 bases, the J end lost 2 bases, and 9 bases lay between the germline ends. The length of the CDR3 is 15 residues. The germline gives CDR1 LNHDA, CDR2 SQIVND (reference sequence).

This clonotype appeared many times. The CDR3: CASSLINNQPQHF. The CDR3 DNA sequence: TGTGCCAGCAGCTTGATCAACAATCAGCCCCAGCATTTT. The J gene is TRBJ1-5, the V gene TRBV7-9; D unclear. Looked up from germline, CDR1 is SEHNR and CDR2 is FQNEAQ (reference sequence). V was pared by 3 bases and J by 3 bases, with 6 bases between. The CDR3 totals 13 residues.

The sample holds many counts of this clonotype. In DNA form, the CDR3 reads TGTGCCAGCAGTTTAGCAGAGTATGGCTACACCTTC. Its protein product is CASSLAEYGYTF. V usage is TRBV28 and J usage is TRBJ1-2; D is undetermined. Germline-derived CDR1 and CDR2 are MDHEN and SYDVKM. The V end was cut by 2 bases, the J end by 5 bases, with 6 bases between. The CDR3 covers 12 residues.

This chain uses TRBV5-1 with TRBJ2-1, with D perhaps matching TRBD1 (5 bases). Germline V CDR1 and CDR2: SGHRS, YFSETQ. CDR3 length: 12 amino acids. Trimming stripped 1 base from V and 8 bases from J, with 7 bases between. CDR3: CASSLQGDEQFF. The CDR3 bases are TGCGCCAGCAGCTTGCAGGGCGATGAGCAGTTCTTC.

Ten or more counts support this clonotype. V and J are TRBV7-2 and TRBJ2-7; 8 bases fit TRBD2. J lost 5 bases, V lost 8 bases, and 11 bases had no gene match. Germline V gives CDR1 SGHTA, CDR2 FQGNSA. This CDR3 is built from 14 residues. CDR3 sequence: CASGRAGALHEQYF. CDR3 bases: TGTGCCAGCGGAAGAGCGGGAGCTCTCCACGAGCAGTACTTC.